The entry below describes one TCR beta chain. It lacks a known antigen. Other DNA sequences from this sample encode an identical CDR3 as well. V and J are trimmed by 3 bases and 4 bases, and the gene matches miss 6 bases of the junction. For CDR1 and CDR2, the germline V gene (reference sequence) lists LNHNV and YYDKDF. The CDR3 sequence holds 15 residues, the cysteine and phenylalanine included. Left in the record is the CDR3 DNA by itself, 45 bases read in frame from the first base. The library was prepared using the immunoSEQ multiplex PCR assay. For the multiplex PCR, a mixture combining 60 forward primers for TCR Vbeta segments and 13 reverse primers for TCR Jbeta segments was used. Amplification of the CDR3 region of rearranged TCR beta genes was performed with a multiplex PCR assay on genomic DNA. Amplified TCR beta libraries were sequenced as 87-base-pair reads on the Illumina HiSeq System. In the source study's methods: In a later analysis, around 80 million unique TCR beta chains were counted across the roughly 700 repertoires, and around 10 million of these chains were shared by at least two donors. A nearest-neighbor algorithm error-corrected the raw reads and collapsed the reads into unique sequences, merging closely related sequences to remove PCR and sequencing errors. Alignment of CDR3 sequences to IMGT reference sequences was used to assign V, D and J gene segments. For a sequence to be retained, a match of at least six nucleotides to both a V gene segment and a J gene segment was required. Rearrangements were classified as productive when the CDR3 lacked stop codons and remained in frame with V and J, and all other rearrangements were classified as non-productive. Following IMGT convention, CDR3 was defined as the stretch from the second conserved V-encoded cysteine up to the conserved J-encoded phenylalanine. Sequences without an unambiguous match to a single V gene segment were excluded from the earlier analysis of 450 to 750 of the donors. An earlier analysis of under 750 of the donors called V segments functional above 56.7% productive rearrangements and segregating when the between-donor standard deviation exceeded 5%. A statistical classification framework was developed to diagnose cytomegalovirus status using the catalog of TCR beta chain sequences. A later analysis assigned V and J genes by comparing TCR nucleotide sequences with IMGT/GENE-DB human TR gene sequences. In a later analysis, CDR3 sequences and most-parsimonious VDJ recombination scenarios were assigned using the TCRdist pipeline. In a later analysis, each TCR beta chain was defined by its CDR3 amino acid sequence together with its V-gene family, and reads lacking a unique V-gene family were excluded. In a later analysis, 500 to 700 highly shared, low-generation-probability nucleotide sequences were removed to address suspected cross-contamination and a sequencing artifact. In a later analysis, a clonal expansion index for each public chain was calculated from normalized within-repertoire ranks of inferred template counts. In a later analysis, generation probabilities were computed using a VDJ recombination model fitted to out-of-frame rearrangements, and the results were checked against IGoR. In a later analysis, hypergeometric tests were used to score TCR-TCR, TCR-HLA and TCR-CMV co-occurrence, with a repertoire-size bias correction applied to TCR pairs. To estimate false discovery rates, a later analysis permuted the HLA or CMV assignments 20 times. In a later analysis, co-occurring TCRs were grouped with DBSCAN, and TCRdist sequence similarity was added when clustering was performed within HLA-allele-positive subsets. Repertoires with fewer than 30,000 or more than 120,000 public chains, plus five repertoires with anomalous nucleotide sharing, were excluded from co-occurrence clustering. TCRdb holds this immuneACCESS table with in-frame rearrangements only. Some clones are missing; in checked studies, unresolved V genes explain under half, and the rest has no known cause. That table is the source of V, J and clone size, and D and trimming were worked out from the DNA. This specimen's table enumerates 150,000 to 200,000 clones. 0.79% of the sample belongs to the ten largest clones.

The cohort consisted of hundreds of healthy bone marrow donors. At the time of sampling, every cohort member was nominally healthy, though immune exposures that went unrecorded were likely present. The donor tested CMV seropositive and was one of the 289 seropositive cohort members. Each donor provided a peripheral blood sample, and peripheral blood mononuclear cells were used for TCR beta sequencing. The Qiagen DNeasy Blood Extraction Kit was used to extract genomic DNA from the blood cell samples. The sample is drawn from a study of cytomegalovirus exposure and HLA in healthy donors (dated 2017 in TCRdb). Background on the whole study: An earlier analysis of some 600 of the donors reported about 300 Gb of sequence data and 117 million unique TCR beta sequences obtained from about 180 million T cells. Approximately 310 gigabases of sequencing data and approximately 85 million unique TCR sequences were included in an early release covering 550 to 800 HLA-typed donors. Of the roughly 400 genotyped donors, 65% to 90% fell in the genetic ancestry cluster associated with self-reported Caucasian donors. The study aimed to test whether signatures of past pathogen exposure could be identified by cataloging public T cell receptors. The study profiled the T cell repertoires of approximately 700 subjects by immunosequencing and related them to cytomegalovirus serostatus. Besides the first cohort of 500 to 700 subjects, a separate validation cohort made up of 95 to 150 different subjects was used. High-throughput TCR immunosequencing, statistical association of individual TCRs with disease status, and machine learning were combined to predict cytomegalovirus infection status. To study patterns of TCR occurrence, a later analysis re-analyzed previously published TCR beta repertoires from 650 to 750 donors and added high-resolution HLA genotyping. The later analysis used no new phenotypic data to find candidate immune exposures, relying instead on TCR beta sequences and their occurrence across donors. To decide whether each TCR beta V gene segment behaved as functional or pseudogenic, an earlier analysis of some 540 of the donors relied on high-throughput TCR beta sequencing. Alongside the repertoire data, information on donor age, sex, ethnicity and CMV serostatus was compiled. A later genetic analysis used genome-wide SNP genotypes for about 65% of the roughly 700 donors, treating that subset as a discovery cohort. Every discovery cohort repertoire had been produced on one sequencing platform. HLA typing covered class I and class II loci at four-digit resolution. Typing coverage varied by locus: roughly 620-630 donors for A, B, C, DRB1 and DQB1; around 560 for DQA1; some 610 for DPA1; under 490 for DPB1. Four to six DR-DQ haplotypes were handled as single units for association and clustering, since linkage in the cohort was strong. Among 398 genotyped donors of the cohort, an average of approximately 240,000 unique TCR beta nucleotide sequences were sequenced per donor, approximately 20% of them non-productive. What the research found in general, with its limitations: The classifier was reported to diagnose cytomegalovirus status with high specificity and sensitivity in both the original and validation cohorts. In an earlier analysis of over 550 of the donors, most TCR beta V segments were observed in productive rearrangements about 87% or about 30% of the time, broadly matching IMGT annotations. Linkage disequilibrium might explain the correlated functional status among segregating V segments, but an unknown experimental factor could not be ruled out. V-gene and J-gene trimming of TCR beta chains was associated with a missense DCLRE1C variant in a later genetic analysis, and the association was replicated in an independent cohort. It was suggested by the authors that the approach could potentially be generalized to other disease states and immunological phenotypes. CMV serostatus was the only immune exposure information available for the cohort. In a later genetic analysis, fewer N-insertions in productive TCRs were reported among donors in an Asian-associated ancestry cluster than the roughly 700-donor mean. A total of fewer than 200 TCR beta chains were listed by the study as associated with cytomegalovirus. Seventeen rarely observed V segments, including chromosome 9 orphons, were excluded from the earlier analysis of just under 600 of the donors because counts were too low. In vitro tests confirmed that a few of the cytomegalovirus-associated TCR beta chains recognize cytomegalovirus antigens. Most TCR sequences were observed very rarely across donors, whereas some public TCRs were present in many individuals. Because the 87-base-pair reads could not distinguish some IMGT-functional V segments, including TRBV6-2 and TRBV6-3, those segments were excluded. According to a later analysis, most CMV-associated TCR beta chains appeared to be HLA-restricted, and the HLA associations seemed to be driven largely by CMV exposure. In a later analysis, HLA-associated TCR beta chains showed more clonal expansion and lower generation probabilities than non-associated chains that were equally common. The presence/absence analyses assumed that sequencing depth was roughly uniform across donors, and that assumption may not be true. When HLA alleles, especially DR and DQ, strongly co-occurred, attributing TCR associations to individual alleles was difficult. In a later analysis, about 16,000 TCR beta sequences were associated with specific HLA alleles at a false discovery rate of 0.05. A later analysis reported that several top co-occurrence clusters appeared linked to parvovirus B19, influenza, CMV and Epstein-Barr virus. A further reported finding was that TCR beta sequences accurately predicted the HLA-A and HLA-B alleles for most subjects in the first cohort. HLA typing was unavailable for some donors at each locus, so association tests used only the typed subset. Only TCR beta chains were sequenced in this cohort, and the absence of alpha or paired-chain data limited detectable features. The sequencing pipeline was judged likely to have produced a cluster of highly shared sequence variants as a technical artifact. In a later analysis, TCR association rates were found to vary across HLA loci, with the most associated TCRs seen for DRB1 alleles and the fewest for HLA-C alleles.

This receptor was taken from a young woman in good health and CMV-seropositive. The V and J genes are TRBV15 and TRBJ1-1, with TRBD1 identical over 9 junction bases. The sequenced material came from PBMCs. The DNA sequence is given as TGTGCCACCAGCAGGGACAGGGGCGGGCGCACTGAAGCTTTCTTT. This is translated as CATSRDRGGRTEAFF.